The 23 T cell receptor beta chains below all came from one sample that was sequenced in a study of post-analysis software for immune sequencing data (dated by TCRdb to 2014 to 2015). The time point label, read with the paper, signifies: second blood draw from one MS patient after hematopoietic stem cell transplantation. To prepare the library, PCR was applied. The instrument was an Illumina HiSeq 2500. Unique molecular identifiers were incorporated into TCR beta cDNA libraries to reduce PCR and sequencing biases. TCRdb cleaned the public reads at Q25 with fastp, built clones with MiXCR and kept in-frame beta chains. Every distinct CDR3 protein forms one entry, paired with its most common genes and DNA. Present in this sample are 150,000 to 200,000 distinct CDR3 sequences, 30% to 45% of which were seen just once. The top ten hold under 30% of the sample. The specimen comprised blood, sampled after autologous hematopoietic stem cell transplantation. The origin of the receptors is a girl under 18 with multiple sclerosis. Donor details come from another sample of the same person, matched by shared clones.

The chain employs TRBV20-1 and TRBJ2-7; D is perhaps TRBD2 (6 bases). CDR1 is DFQATT, CDR2 SNEGSKA, per germline (reference sequence). CDR3 length: 15 residues. V lost 0 bases and J 3 bases, leaving 15 bases between the germline ends. In DNA, the CDR3 is TGCAGTGCTAGAGATGGAGCTAGCGATCACTACGAGCAGTACTTC. Translation gives CSARDGASDHYEQYF.

This clonotype showed up just a few times. This chain uses TRBV4-2 with TRBJ1-5, with no clear D. This CDR3 has 14 amino acids. CDR1 is LGHNA, CDR2 YNFKEQ, per germline. Trimming shortened V by 4 bases and J by 3 bases, and 10 bases separated the two germline ends. The CDR3 sequence is CASSLRPNNQPQHF. The CDR3 DNA reads TGTGCCAGCAGCCTACGACCAAACAATCAGCCCCAGCATTTT.

This chain uses TRBV29-1 with TRBJ2-7; D is unresolved. The CDR3 length is 13 residues. The germline gives CDR1 SQVTM, CDR2 ANQGSEA. Between the trimmed V and J ends, which lost 5 bases and 3 bases, there was a span of 14 bases. The CDR3 loop reads CSVSQRADYEQYF. For the CDR3, the DNA is TGCAGCGTTTCCCAAAGGGCGGACTACGAGCAGTACTTC.

The chain is built from TRBV12-3 or TRBV12-4 and TRBJ2-5, with 9 bases that match TRBD2. The CDR3 spans 15 residues. The V segment lost 0 bases and the J segment 1 base; nucleotides outside the gene matches: 0. CDR3 region: CASSLASGSQETQYF. CDR3 DNA sequence: TGTGCCAGCAGTTTAGCTAGCGGGAGCCAAGAGACCCAGTACTTC.

CDR3 DNA sequence: TGTGCCAGCAGCAAAATGTCATCCGGGGAGCTGTTTTTT. It is translated as CASSKMSSGELFF. The chain uses TRBV9 and TRBJ2-2; D is unresolved. Trimming removed 4 bases at V and 6 bases at J, with 10 bases between. The CDR3 loop spans 13 amino acids. The germline gives CDR1 SGDLS, CDR2 YYNGEE.

V is TRBV13 and J is TRBJ2-7; 10 bases map to TRBD1. The V and J ends lost 3 bases and 5 bases, in that order; junction bases with no gene match: 7. Germline V gene sequence: CDR1 PRHDT, CDR2 FYEKMQ (reference sequence). The CDR3 has 15 amino acids. The CDR3 sequence is CASSFEDRGVDEQYF. The CDR3 DNA is TGTGCCAGCAGCTTCGAGGACAGGGGGGTCGACGAGCAGTACTTC.

Only a few counts were recorded for this clonotype. V gene TRBV10-3 combines with J gene TRBJ1-1, with a weak D call TRBD1 (6 bases). Germline values: CDR1 ENHRY, CDR2 SYGVKD. CDR3 size: 17 residues. V was clipped by 0 bases and J by 0 bases, with 14 bases between them. The CDR3 protein is CAISESIVAGVNTEAFF. Written as DNA, the CDR3 is TGTGCCATCAGTGAGTCGATCGTAGCAGGGGTGAACACTGAAGCTTTCTTT.

The chain has TRBV6-6 and TRBJ2-3; TRBD1 or TRBD2 may be the D gene (5 bases each). The V gene's germline CDR1 is MNHNY and CDR2 SVGAGI (reference sequence). This CDR3 contains 15 residues. Trimming took off 4 bases at V and 3 bases at J, with 14 bases between the two ends. This CDR3 reads CASSFWGSGTDTQYF. The CDR3 DNA sequence: TGTGCCAGCAGTTTTTGGGGGTCAGGGACAGATACGCAGTATTTT.

This chain joins TRBV12-3 or TRBV12-4 and TRBJ2-3; D assignment may be TRBD1 or TRBD2 (5 bases each). The CDR3 totals 14 residues. V was trimmed by 5 bases and J by 4 bases, leaving 13 bases between them. The CDR3 coding sequence is TGTGCCAGCAGTATAGGGACCGACCCAGATACGCAGTATTTT. The encoded protein is CASSIGTDPDTQYF.

This CDR3 is CASSLYSDLTDGYTF. The CDR3 DNA reads TGTGCCAGCTCACTTTATTCCGACCTCACAGATGGCTACACCTTC. The J gene is TRBJ1-2, the V gene TRBV18; no clear D. V was trimmed by 4 bases and J by 6 bases, leaving 18 bases between them. The CDR3 runs to 15 residues. Germline lookup yields CDR1 KGHSH and CDR2 LQKENI.

This clonotype has more than one count but fewer than ten. The DNA of the CDR3 is TGTGCCACCAGTGATCGCGCTGCAGGCTCCTACAATGAGCAGTTCTTC. Translating it yields CATSDRAAGSYNEQFF. The chain joins TRBV24-1 to TRBJ2-1; D unclear. Germline-derived CDR1 and CDR2 are KGHDR and SFDVKD. V gave up 3 bases and J gave up 0 bases, with 11 bases separating them. This CDR3 is 16 amino acids long.

This clonotype has just a few counts. The chain employs TRBV24-1 and TRBJ2-3; D not certain. Trimming pared 7 bases from V and 5 bases from J, leaving 12 bases between. Germline lookup yields CDR1 KGHDR and CDR2 SFDVKD. The CDR3 is 13 amino acids. CDR3 in DNA: TGTGCCACCAGCGAGACCGCTAGAGATACGCAGTATTTT. Translated: CATSETARDTQYF.

The chain uses TRBV14 and TRBJ2-1, with D perhaps matching TRBD1 or TRBD2 (6 bases each). The CDR3 spans 15 residues. Germline CDR1 SGHDN, CDR2 FVKESK. V was shortened by 3 bases and J by 5 bases, with 14 bases between the two germline ends. DNA for the CDR3: TGTGCCAGCAGCCAGTCAAGAGGGGGGCACAATGAGCAGTTCTTC. Translating gives CASSQSRGGHNEQFF. Variable domain in full (rest from reference TRBV14 and TRBJ2-1): EAGVTQFPSHSVIEKGQTVTLRCDPISGHDNLYWYRRVMGKEIKFLLHFVKESKQDESGMPNNRFLAERTGGTYSTLKVQPAELEDSGVYFCASSQSRGGHNEQFFGPGTRLTVL.

The chain is built from TRBV3-1 and TRBJ2-4; the match to TRBD2 covers 7 bases. The V gene end was trimmed by 1 base and the J gene end by 2 bases; junction bases not matched to a gene: 5. CDR3 length: 16 residues. Germline CDR1 is LGHDT and CDR2 is YNNKEL (reference sequence). The CDR3 reads CASSQGGSRSKNIQYF. The DNA of the CDR3 is TGTGCCAGCAGCCAAGGCGGGAGTAGGTCCAAAAACATTCAGTACTTC.

CDR3 in DNA: TGTGCCAGAGGTGAAGCTTTCTTT. The encoded protein is CARGEAFF. The genes are TRBV2 and TRBJ1-1; no definite D call. CDR3 length equals 8 residues. The V end lost 9 bases, the J end lost 7 bases, and 3 bases lay between the germline ends. CDR1 and CDR2 from the germline V gene are SNHLY and FYNNEI.

This chain joins TRBV20-1 and TRBJ1-6; weak D call: TRBD1 (6 bases). The V gene's germline CDR1 is DFQATT and CDR2 SNEGSKA (reference sequence). V was trimmed by 0 bases and J by 7 bases, leaving 10 bases between them. The CDR3 contains 14 residues. CDR3 coding DNA: TGCAGTGCTAGAGATCGGCAGGGGAATTCACCCCTCCACTTT. This codes for CSARDRQGNSPLHF.

This clonotype was seen just once. The rearrangement uses TRBV7-3 and TRBJ2-2; TRBD2 matches 14 bases. This CDR3 is built from 16 residues. With 5 bases clipped from V and 11 bases from J, the junction kept 10 bases outside the gene matches. CDR1 is SGHTA, CDR2 FQGTGA, per germline. CDR3 coding DNA: TGTGCCAGCAGCCTGGGACTAGCGGGAGCGGTCGGAGAGCTGTTTTTT. It translates to CASSLGLAGAVGELFF.

This clonotype was recorded once. The V call is TRBV29-1, the J call TRBJ2-5; D not certain. The CDR3 is made up of 12 amino acids. Germline CDR1 is SQVTM and CDR2 is ANQGSEA. V was cut by 0 bases and J by 11 bases, with 13 bases left in between. CDR3 bases: TGCAGCGTTGAAGATGGTGGCGATGAGCAGTACTTC. It yields the protein CSVEDGGDEQYF.

The CDR3, as DNA: TGTGCCAGCAGTGGTAGCGGGAGTGGCACAGATACGCAGTATTTT. This codes for CASSGSGSGTDTQYF. The rearrangement joins TRBV6-4 to TRBJ2-3; TRBD2 agrees at 9 bases. V shed 4 bases, J shed 1 base, and the junction held 3 bases outside the gene matches. This CDR3 spans 15 amino acids. Germline CDR1 is MRHNA and CDR2 is SNTAGT.

The rearrangement uses TRBV12-3 or TRBV12-4 and TRBJ1-1, with a possible D match to TRBD1 (6 bases). V lost 6 bases, J lost 4 bases, and 12 bases lay in between. The CDR3 is made up of 13 amino acids. This CDR3 reads CASSRGGFTEAFF. CDR3 bases: TGTGCCAGCAGCCGAGGGGGGTTCACTGAAGCTTTCTTT.

This clonotype was observed a few times. The chain combines TRBV19 with TRBJ2-7, with 7 nucleotides matching TRBD2. This CDR3 is 16 amino acids long. After removal of 7 bases from V and 2 bases from J, the junction contained 14 bases not matched to a gene. Germline lookup yields CDR1 LNHDA and CDR2 SQIVND (reference sequence). CDR3 sequence reads: CASTPDGAGTTYEQYF. CDR3 in DNA: TGTGCCAGTACCCCGGACGGAGCCGGGACTACCTACGAGCAGTACTTC.

This clonotype has a handful of counts. V gene TRBV5-1 combines with J gene TRBJ2-1; D is uncertain. The CDR3 length is 15 residues. Trimming took 0 bases from V and 3 from J, leaving 10 bases between them. Germline loops: CDR1 SGHRS, CDR2 YFSETQ. The CDR3: CASSLALVGYNEQFF. The CDR3 DNA follows: TGCGCCAGCAGCTTGGCCCTAGTGGGCTACAATGAGCAGTTCTTC. The whole variable domain, remainder taken from reference TRBV5-1 and TRBJ2-1, is KAGVTQTPRYLIKTRGQQVTLSCSPISGHRSVSWYQQTPGQGLQFLFEYFSETQRNKGNFPGRFSGRQFSNSRSEMNVSTLELGDSALYLCASSLALVGYNEQFFGPGTRLTVL.

This clonotype appeared a few times. The chain carries TRBV12-3 or TRBV12-4 and TRBJ1-2; no definite D call. This CDR3 contains 15 residues. The V end was cut by 4 bases, the J end by 4 bases, with 16 bases between. In DNA form, the CDR3 reads TGTGCCAGCAGTTACGCCGGACGGCCGGCCTATGGCTACACCTTC. Residues: CASSYAGRPAYGYTF.